This passage covers 28 T cell receptor beta chains from one sample sequenced in a study of CD8 T cells in ankylosing spondylitis. Using its own MiXCR run on the 5' RACE reads, TCRdb lists one record per CDR3 protein. Of 150,000 to 200,000 distinct CDR3 sequences in the sample, 15% to 20% are singletons; the top ten hold 3.5% to 5%. Sequenced material: blood, either unsorted or a sorted T cell fraction (not recorded which). The source is a male donor aged 10-35 years with ankylosing spondylitis or in good health (not recorded which).

This clonotype was seen many times. The chain's CDR3 is CAIKKRILPGHWVRPQHF. CDR3 sequence (DNA): TGTGCCATCAAAAAACGGATTCTCCCGGGACATTGGGTGAGGCCCCAGCATTTT. The V and J genes are TRBV10-3 and TRBJ1-5, with D possibly being TRBD1 (6 bases). Germline lookup yields CDR1 ENHRY and CDR2 SYGVKD. Trimming shortened V by 7 bases and J by 9 bases, and 31 bases separated the two germline ends. The length of the CDR3 is 18 residues.

The chain carries TRBV11-3 and TRBJ2-7, with D perhaps matching TRBD2 (6 bases). Deletions cut 1 base from V and 0 bases from J, with 10 bases between. CDR3 length: 15 amino acids. Looked up from germline, CDR1 is SGHNT and CDR2 is YENEEA. CDR3 in DNA: TGTGCCAGCAGCTTAGGAGGTAGCGGCTCCTACGAGCAGTACGTC. Its protein product is CASSLGGSGSYEQYV.

Ten or more counts support this clonotype. The V call is TRBV2, the J call TRBJ2-7; D tentatively reads TRBD1 or TRBD2 (5 bases each). This CDR3 is built from 16 residues. Trimming left V 6 bases short and J 6 bases short, with 24 bases between. Germline V gene data show CDR1 as SNHLY and CDR2 as FYNNEI. CDR3 amino acids: CASRIKVRDAGVEQYV. In DNA form, the CDR3 reads TGTGCCAGCAGGATAAAAGTCCGGGACGCCGGGGTCGAGCAGTACGTC.

This clonotype was found many times. This chain uses TRBV9 with TRBJ1-2; D may be TRBD1 (5 bases). This CDR3 is built from 13 residues. Germline CDR1 SGDLS, CDR2 YYNGEE. Trimming pared 2 bases from V and 3 bases from J, leaving 8 bases between. CDR3 amino acids: CASSVAGHYGYTF. The CDR3 nucleotides are TGTGCCAGCAGCGTCGCAGGGCACTATGGCTACACCTTC.

This clonotype came up many times. The rearrangement joins TRBV24-1 to TRBJ2-2; 7 positions agree with TRBD2. With V trimmed by 5 bases and J by 5 bases, 7 bases remained unmatched. From germline, CDR1 is KGHDR and CDR2 SFDVKD. The CDR3 sequence is 15 residues long. The CDR3 DNA is TGTGCCACCAGTGGAGCGGGGCCTTATACCGGGGAGCTGTTTTTT. Residues: CATSGAGPYTGELFF.

This clonotype was seen many times. The genes are TRBV5-1 and TRBJ2-2, with D perhaps matching TRBD2 (6 bases). Germline CDR1 SGHRS, CDR2 YFSETQ. The CDR3 extends over 14 amino acids. The V end was cut by 1 base, the J end by 7 bases, with 11 bases between. The CDR3 region has the DNA TGCGCCAGCAGCTTGTCGGGAGACGGCGGGGAGCTGTTTTTT. Protein sequence: CASSLSGDGGELFF.

V gene TRBV18 combines with J gene TRBJ1-1; D gene ambiguous. CDR1 and CDR2 (germline): KGHSH, LQKENI. CDR3 length: 16 residues. Trimming took 1 base from V and 1 from J, leaving 13 bases between them. CDR3 region: CASSPQGSGPNTEAFF. CDR3 coding DNA: TGTGCCAGCTCACCACAAGGGTCAGGCCCGAACACTGAAGCTTTCTTT.

This clonotype was counted ten times or more. V and J are TRBV5-6 and TRBJ1-1, with D unclear. Germline lookup yields CDR1 SGHDT and CDR2 YYEEEE. The CDR3 is 14 residues long. V gave up 7 bases and J gave up 4 bases, with 17 bases separating them. CDR3: CASLFLGGSTEAFF. In nucleotides, the CDR3 is TGTGCCAGCCTTTTTTTGGGCGGGAGCACTGAAGCTTTCTTT.

The chain joins TRBV15 to TRBJ2-1; TRBD1 might be the D (5 bases). CDR1 LNHNV and CDR2 YYDKDF come from the germline V gene (reference sequence). Trimming removed 0 bases from V and 5 bases from J, with 11 bases in between. This CDR3 spans 15 amino acids. CDR3 coding DNA: TGTGCCACCAGCAGAGATCACAGGCTGAACAATGAGCAGTTCTTC. Its protein is CATSRDHRLNNEQFF.

The chain combines TRBV18 with TRBJ2-5; TRBD1 matches 7 bases. CDR1 and CDR2 (germline): KGHSH, LQKENI. Germline trimming cut 2 bases from V and 0 bases from J; bases unmatched to any gene: 9. This CDR3 is 17 amino acids long. CDR3 coding DNA: TGTGCCAGCTCACCAAGGAAGACAGGGACCTACCAAGAGACCCAGTACTTC. Encoded protein: CASSPRKTGTYQETQYF.

This clonotype was recorded many times. The chain carries TRBV7-9 and TRBJ2-2; D perhaps matches TRBD1 (6 bases). The germline CDR1 and CDR2 sequences are SEHNR and FQNEAQ (reference sequence). Trimming removed 5 bases at V and 0 bases at J, with 7 bases between. This CDR3 is built from 14 residues. CDR3 in amino acids: CASSRTANTGELFF. As DNA, the CDR3 is TGTGCCAGCAGCCGGACAGCGAACACCGGGGAGCTGTTTTTT.

This chain uses TRBV20-1 with TRBJ2-5; 8 bases line up with TRBD1. The CDR3 length is 13 residues. J was trimmed by 5 bases and V by 4 bases; bases with no gene match: 6. Germline V CDR1 and CDR2: DFQATT, SNEGSKA (reference sequence). CDR3 region: CSATGQGRETQYF. DNA for the CDR3: TGCAGTGCTACCGGACAGGGAAGGGAGACCCAGTACTTC.

V usage is TRBV29-1 and J usage is TRBJ2-1; D unclear. Germline V gene sequence: CDR1 SQVTM, CDR2 ANQGSEA. This CDR3 comprises 13 residues. V was cut by 6 bases and J by 13 bases, with 22 bases left in between. DNA of the CDR3: TGCAGCGTCCTGAAAGATCGGCTAGAGAGTCAGTTCTTC. Protein product: CSVLKDRLESQFF.

This clonotype was seen at least ten times. The CDR3 DNA reads as TGTGCCAGCAGGACTAGCGGGAGCAATGAGCAGTTCTTC. This translates into CASRTSGSNEQFF. The chain couples TRBV12-3 or TRBV12-4 to TRBJ2-1; TRBD2 agrees at 12 bases. Trimming took 6 bases from V and 6 from J; bases not matched to a gene: 0. This CDR3 is built from 13 residues.

This clonotype was picked up many times. The J gene is TRBJ2-2, the V gene TRBV20-1; 16 nucleotides align to TRBD2. The CDR3 is 17 residues long. Germline V gene sequence: CDR1 DFQATT, CDR2 SNEGSKA (reference sequence). Trimming removed 3 bases from V and 4 bases from J; junction bases left unmatched: 5. This CDR3 is CSASGTSGRAFTGELFF. Here the CDR3 DNA reads TGCAGTGCTAGTGGGACTAGCGGGAGGGCCTTCACCGGGGAGCTGTTTTTT.

This clonotype was recorded at least ten times. The rearrangement uses TRBV5-1 and TRBJ2-7; 7 bases line up with TRBD1. J lost 4 bases, V lost 4 bases, and 14 bases had no gene match. The CDR3 runs 16 residues. Germline V gene data show CDR1 as SGHRS and CDR2 as YFSETQ. The CDR3 DNA is TGCGCCAGCAGCATTACCGCCGGGACAGTTCTGTACGAGCAGTACTTC. Encoded protein: CASSITAGTVLYEQYF.

This clonotype was observed at least ten times. J is TRBJ2-7 and V is TRBV6-1; 11 nucleotides line up with TRBD2. Germline CDR1 MNHNS, CDR2 SASEGT. V shed 4 bases, J shed 3 bases, and the junction held 11 bases outside the gene matches. The length of the CDR3 is 17 residues. CDR3 coding DNA: TGTGCCAGCAGTGTGCGGGGAATAGCGGGAGGGTTCTACGAGCAGTACGTC. This gives the protein CASSVRGIAGGFYEQYV.

The chain joins TRBV27 to TRBJ2-3, with 9 bases fitting TRBD2. The length of the CDR3 is 17 residues. J was trimmed by 4 bases and V by 2 bases; bases with no gene match: 10. Germline CDR1 reads MNHEY; CDR2 reads SMNVEV (reference sequence). The CDR3 nucleotides read TGTGCCAGCAGTTTAATTGTCGGGACTAGCTTCGCAGATACGCAGTATTTT. Amino acids: CASSLIVGTSFADTQYF.

This clonotype was found many times. The chain combines TRBV24-1 with TRBJ2-7; D is undetermined. There are 14 residues in the CDR3. The V and J ends lost 4 bases and 6 bases respectively, with 15 bases between them. In germline, CDR1 is KGHDR, CDR2 SFDVKD. CDR3 bases: TGTGCCACCAGTGAGTCTTCGGATTCCAGCGAGCAGTACTTC. Protein: CATSESSDSSEQYF.

This clonotype showed up many times. V and J are TRBV9 and TRBJ2-2; weak D call: TRBD1 (5 bases). The CDR3 spans 17 residues. Germline V gene data show CDR1 as SGDLS and CDR2 as YYNGEE. V was clipped by 0 bases and J by 7 bases, with 19 bases between them. CDR3 in amino acids: CASSVASVRDGGGELFF. The CDR3 DNA is TGTGCCAGCAGCGTAGCTTCCGTCAGGGATGGCGGCGGGGAGCTGTTTTTT.

This rearrangement joins TRBV19 to TRBJ2-1, with TRBD2 matching 11 bases. The CDR3 is 14 amino acids. Germline V gene sequence: CDR1 LNHDA, CDR2 SQIVND (reference sequence). Trimming took 7 bases from V and 6 from J; bases not matched to a gene: 5. In nucleotides, the CDR3 is TGTGCCAGTACTCTAGCGGGAGGCCTCAATGAGCAGTTCTTC. Translating it yields CASTLAGGLNEQFF.

This clonotype was seen ten or more times. This chain connects TRBV5-1 to TRBJ2-2; D gene unclear. V lost 3 bases and J lost 3, with 3 bases in between. The CDR3 length is 12 residues. The germline CDR1 and CDR2 sequences are SGHRS and YFSETQ. CDR3: CASSSHTGELFF. DNA for the CDR3: TGCGCCAGCAGCTCACACACCGGGGAGCTGTTTTTT.

This clonotype was counted ten times or more. V usage is TRBV12-3 or TRBV12-4 and J usage is TRBJ1-5; D possibly corresponds to TRBD1 (5 bases). There are 13 residues in the CDR3. The germline V and J ends were trimmed by 8 bases and 0 bases, with 8 bases remaining between them. In DNA form, the CDR3 reads TGTGCCAGCCGGGACGGTAGCAATCAGCCCCAGCATTTT. It translates to CASRDGSNQPQHF.

This clonotype occurred many times. The CDR3 DNA reads TGCGCCAGCAGCCACAGAGGGAACTATGGCTACACCTTC. This codes for CASSHRGNYGYTF. The rearrangement joins TRBV4-3 to TRBJ1-2, with D hard to call. Looked up from germline, CDR1 is LGHNA and CDR2 is YSLEER. V was clipped by 3 bases and J by 2 bases, with 7 bases between them. The CDR3 has 13 residues.

In its sample, this clonotype was seen many times. This sequence joins TRBV7-9 and TRBJ2-1; no reliable D call. Germline V gene lookup returns CDR1 SEHNR and CDR2 FQNEAQ (reference sequence). Trimming cost V 4 bases and J 9 bases, with 4 bases left between them. The CDR3 covers 10 residues. The CDR3 spells CASSSGEQFF. In DNA, the CDR3 is TGTGCCAGCAGCTCGGGTGAGCAGTTCTTC.

This chain joins TRBV10-3 and TRBJ2-3; TRBD1 agrees at 7 bases. The V segment lost 6 bases and the J segment 2 bases; nucleotides outside the gene matches: 8. Germline values: CDR1 ENHRY, CDR2 SYGVKD. The length of the CDR3 is 15 residues. CDR3 sequence (DNA): TGTGCCATCAGCGATAGACAGGGCTACACAGATACGCAGTATTTT. It is translated as CAISDRQGYTDTQYF.

This rearrangement joins TRBV20-1 to TRBJ2-1, with 15 bases that match TRBD2. CDR1 is DFQATT and CDR2 is SNEGSKA in the germline V gene (reference sequence). The CDR3 is 14 residues long. J gave up 10 bases and V 5 bases, and 6 bases lay outside the gene matches. CDR3 region: CSALRTSGRAEQFF. CDR3 DNA: TGCAGTGCTCTTCGGACTAGCGGGAGGGCAGAGCAGTTCTTC.

This clonotype occurred many times. The gene calls are TRBV2 and TRBJ2-7; a possible D gene is TRBD1 (7 bases). Germline V gene lookup returns CDR1 SNHLY and CDR2 FYNNEI. This CDR3 has 11 amino acids. CDR3 in DNA: TGTGCCAGCAGGGAGGGACAGACGTTACTAGTC. Translating it yields CASREGQTLLV.